These 18 T cell receptor beta chains originate from one sample sequenced in a study of blood T cell repertoires in COVID-19. This table comes from immunoSEQ multiplex PCR, and its TCRdb copy is limited to in-frame clones, with some not included. The repertoire has some 250,000 clones, around four fifths of them found once; the top ten carry more than 1.5%. Sequenced material: peripheral blood. Receptor source: a young man who had recovered from COVID-19.

This clone was observed a few times. This chain joins TRBV5-1 and TRBJ2-5; the D gene is possibly TRBD2 (5 bases). Germline lookup yields CDR1 SGHRS and CDR2 YFSETQ. The V end was cut by 4 bases, the J end by 5 bases, with 15 bases between. The CDR3 is 14 amino acids. CDR3 DNA sequence: TGCGCCAGCAGCGCAACGACTGGCGGGGAGACCCAGTACTTC. Translated, it gives CASSATTGGETQYF.

V usage is TRBV3-1 (or the pseudogene TRBV3-2) and J usage is TRBJ2-1; 8 nucleotides match TRBD2. This CDR3 comprises 17 residues. V shed 1 base and J 8 bases; nucleotides not matched to a gene: 13. Germline-derived CDR1 and CDR2 are LGHDT and YNNKEL (reference sequence). The CDR3 DNA sequence: TGTGCCAGCAGCCAAGCCGCCCTCGGGGGGGGCTTCGATGAGCAGTTCTTC. Its translation is CASSQAALGGGFDEQFF.

The CDR3 loop is CASSPSGGNTDTQYF. The CDR3 DNA reads as TGTGCCAGCAGCCCTAGCGGGGGAAACACAGATACGCAGTATTTT. The chain employs TRBV6-4 and TRBJ2-3, with 10 bases identical to TRBD2. The CDR3 consists of 15 residues. After removal of 6 bases from V and 2 bases from J, the junction contained 5 bases not matched to a gene. CDR1 and CDR2 (germline): MRHNA, SNTAGT.

This clone has only a few counts. The chain links TRBV28 to TRBJ1-3; 7 nucleotides line up with TRBD1. Trimming cost V 6 bases and J 1 base; bases outside gene matches: 6. CDR3 length equals 15 residues. Looked up from germline, CDR1 is MDHEN and CDR2 is SYDVKM. CDR3 DNA sequence: TGTGCCAGCAGCCAGGGACAGCTATCTGGAAACACCATATATTTT. This translates into CASSQGQLSGNTIYF.

This chain uses TRBV6-1 with TRBJ2-3, with 7 bases lining up with TRBD2. CDR1 is MNHNS and CDR2 is SASEGT in the germline V gene. J was trimmed by 4 bases and V by 4 bases; bases with no gene match: 11. The CDR3 spans 16 residues. The CDR3 region is CASSVGTIRLADTQYF. The CDR3 DNA follows: TGTGCCAGCAGTGTGGGGACTATCAGGCTTGCAGATACGCAGTATTTT.

The CDR3 region is CASSFSQGNEKLFF. CDR3 coding DNA: TGTGCCAGCAGTTTCTCCCAGGGAAATGAAAAACTGTTTTTT. This chain connects TRBV28 to TRBJ1-4, with a weak D call TRBD1 (5 bases). This CDR3 region has 14 residues. Trimming took off 3 bases at V and 5 bases at J, with 10 bases between the two ends. In germline, CDR1 is MDHEN, CDR2 SYDVKM. Based on the CDR3 plus reference TRBV28 and TRBJ1-4, the full variable domain is DVKVTQSSRYLVKRTGEKVFLECVQDMDHENMFWYRQDPGLGLRLIYFSYDVKMKEKGDIPEGYSVSREKKERFSLILESASTNQTSMYLCASSFSQGNEKLFFGSGTQLSVL.

This clone was recorded once. This rearrangement joins TRBV12-3 or TRBV12-4 to TRBJ1-6; 7 bases match TRBD1. This CDR3 has 13 amino acids. After removal of 6 bases from V and 7 bases from J, the junction contained 3 bases not matched to a gene. DNA for the CDR3: TGTGCCAGCAGGACAGGGAGGAATTCACCCCTCCACTTT. It is translated as CASRTGRNSPLHF.

The chain has TRBV27 and TRBJ2-2; 9 nucleotides align to TRBD2. This CDR3 is built from 16 residues. V shed 6 bases and J 6 bases; nucleotides not matched to a gene: 11. CDR1 and CDR2 from the germline V gene are MNHEY and SMNVEV (reference sequence). CDR3 DNA: TGTGCCAGCAGGCCCACCGGGACTAGCTTTCCCGGGGAGCTGTTTTTT. It translates to CASRPTGTSFPGELFF.

The chain couples TRBV14 to TRBJ1-1, with 7 bases aligning to TRBD1. Germline loops: CDR1 SGHDN, CDR2 FVKESK. This CDR3 contains 14 residues. Trimming cost V 4 bases and J 2 bases; bases outside gene matches: 4. CDR3 sequence: CASSPRTGNTEAFF. DNA for the CDR3: TGTGCCAGCAGCCCCAGGACAGGTAACACTGAAGCTTTCTTT.

The CDR3 sequence is CASSSPGQAVNTEAFF. The CDR3 DNA sequence: TGTGCCAGCAGTTCCCCGGGACAGGCAGTGAACACTGAAGCTTTCTTT. The chain carries TRBV28 and TRBJ1-1; 8 nucleotides match TRBD1. Unmatched junction bases numbered 7, after V lost 4 bases and J lost 0 bases. CDR3 length: 16 amino acids. Germline loops: CDR1 MDHEN, CDR2 SYDVKM.

The V call is TRBV19, the J call TRBJ2-3; D may be TRBD2 (6 bases). The germline CDR1 and CDR2 sequences are LNHDA and SQIVND (reference sequence). The CDR3 spans 14 residues. Deletions cut 3 bases from V and 7 bases from J, with 14 bases between. CDR3 sequence: CASSIRLGENTQYF. As DNA, the CDR3 is TGTGCCAGTAGTATTCGACTAGGGGAAAATACGCAGTATTTT.

V gene TRBV12-3 or TRBV12-4 combines with J gene TRBJ1-2, with D possibly being TRBD1 (6 bases). The CDR3 contains 13 residues. V was trimmed by 6 bases and J by 9 bases, leaving 17 bases between them. DNA of the CDR3: TGTGCCAGCAGCTCCGGACAGCGGGGGAGCTACACCTTC. It encodes CASSSGQRGSYTF.

This chain joins TRBV5-8 and TRBJ2-7, with TRBD1 identical over 7 bases. CDR1 is SGHTS, CDR2 YDEGEE, per germline. The CDR3 length is 14 residues. V was clipped by 4 bases and J by 7 bases; unmatched bases: 11. The CDR3 here is CASSPGQFPGEQYF. Written as DNA, the CDR3 is TGTGCCAGCAGCCCGGGACAGTTCCCCGGGGAGCAGTACTTC.

The chain joins TRBV10-3 to TRBJ2-5; 12 nucleotides match TRBD2. The CDR3 is 15 amino acids. V lost 6 bases, J lost 1 base, and 3 bases stayed unmatched. In germline, CDR1 is ENHRY, CDR2 SYGVKD. CDR3 nucleotide sequence: TGTGCCATCAGCGGGACTAGCGGGCCCCAAGAGACCCAGTACTTC. Amino acid sequence: CAISGTSGPQETQYF.

The chain couples TRBV10-2 to TRBJ2-1; 10 bases are shared with TRBD2. The CDR3 loop spans 14 amino acids. CDR1 is WSHSY, CDR2 SAAADI, per germline. Losses at the gene ends were 6 bases for V and 9 bases for J; bases not matched to a gene: 8. Here the CDR3 reads CASSQQRGGSEQFF. CDR3 nucleotide sequence: TGCGCCAGCAGCCAACAGCGGGGGGGCAGTGAGCAGTTCTTC.

V and J are TRBV20-1 and TRBJ1-4; 7 bases are shared with TRBD1. The CDR3 loop spans 17 amino acids. The V gene end was trimmed by 3 bases and the J gene end by 4 bases; junction bases not matched to a gene: 14. The germline V gene encodes CDR1 DFQATT and CDR2 SNEGSKA (reference sequence). The CDR3 nucleotides are TGCAGTGCTAGTGCCCCTTTAAAGACAGGGCGTAATGAAAAACTGTTTTTT. Its translation: CSASAPLKTGRNEKLFF.

As for this clone: The sample has other DNA sequences that encode this CDR3 too. The rearrangement joins TRBV3-1 (or the pseudogene TRBV3-2) to TRBJ2-2; 9 positions agree with TRBD2. This CDR3 has 15 amino acids. The germline V gene encodes CDR1 LGHDT and CDR2 YNNKEL (reference sequence). J gave up 5 bases and V 4 bases, and 5 bases lay outside the gene matches. CDR3 loop: CASSRGGARTGELFF. CDR3 nucleotides: TGTGCCAGCAGCCGCGGGGGGGCCCGGACCGGGGAGCTGTTTTTT.

This clone was recorded only once. The chain links TRBV29-1 to TRBJ2-3, with D uncertain. The CDR3 length is 12 residues. Germline assignment: CDR1 SQVTM and CDR2 ANQGSEA. Trimming removed 4 bases from V and 4 bases from J, with 9 bases in between. CDR3: CSVGDVADTQYF. The CDR3 DNA reads as TGCAGCGTTGGAGACGTTGCAGATACGCAGTATTTT.